This T cell receptor beta chain was sequenced for a study of T cell responses to AZD1222 COVID-19 vaccine. The assay was immunoSEQ multiplex PCR, and TCRdb's table has in-frame clones only and misses some. The sample yields some 140,000 clones, about nine tenths seen once. The sample was peripheral blood, taken on day 0 of AZD1222 vaccination. This sequence was found in an adult in good health.

This CDR3 reads CASSSDRGVYEKLFF. The CDR3 nucleotides read TGTGCCAGCAGCAGCGACAGGGGTGTATATGAAAAACTGTTTTTT. The chain is built from TRBV11-2 and TRBJ1-4; 8 nucleotides line up with TRBD1. After removal of 5 bases from V and 6 bases from J, the junction contained 8 bases not matched to a gene. CDR3 length: 15 residues. The V gene's germline CDR1 is SGHAT and CDR2 FQNNGV.